Within the sample, the clone carrying this T cell receptor (beta chain) is large (0.1 to 1%). Antigen: not known. The data were obtained in a study of somatic mutations in cytotoxic T cells in rheumatoid arthritis. The overall study: Flow-sorting brought some V beta antibody-stained T-cell populations to nearly 100% purity, V beta1+ cells sequenced for TCRB among them.

Positive selection using magnetic beads isolated the CD4+ and CD8+ cells (purity was checked by flow cytometry). General study results and limits: It was found that CD8+ T-cell clonality in rheumatoid arthritis patients did not differ significantly from that in age-matched healthy controls. Within 8 of 65 patients, the single biggest CD8+ clone made up more than 20% of CD8+ cells.

This table comes from immunoSEQ multiplex PCR, and its TCRdb copy is limited to in-frame clones, with some not included. The sample includes about 12,000 clones, 70% to 85% of them seen just once. The receptor comes from a woman between 40 and 55 years old in good health. The sequencing sample was made of CD8+ T cells sorted from blood.

CDR3 protein: CASSRGDRDWSPLHF. Here the CDR3 DNA reads TGTGCCAGCAGCAGGGGGGACAGAGATTGGTCACCCCTCCACTTT. The chain has TRBV5-8 and TRBJ1-6; 7 bases fit TRBD1. Per the germline V gene, CDR1 is SGHTS and CDR2 is YDEGEE. Germline trimming cut 4 bases from V and 10 bases from J; bases unmatched to any gene: 11. This CDR3 comprises 15 residues. Filled out from reference TRBV5-8 and TRBJ1-6, the complete variable domain reads EAGVTQSPTHLIKTRGQQATLRCSPISGHTSVYWYQQALGLGLQFLLWYDEGEERNRGNFPPRFSGRQFPNYSSELNVNALELEDSALYLCASSRGDRDWSPLHFGNGTRLTVT.